This T cell receptor (beta chain) was documented in a study of T cell repertoires in cytomegalovirus infection. Study results and limitations: Dominating the ex vivo response were TCR beta clonotypes that were CMV-specific and HLA-C-restricted.

The sample holds many counts of this clonotype. Its specificity is not known. From germline, CDR1 is MDHEN and CDR2 SYDVKM. The CDR3 extends over 15 amino acids. The V end was cut by 5 bases, the J end by 2 bases, with 15 bases between. From the reads, TCRdb called clonotypes with MiXCR, one entry per CDR3 protein. The data hold about 490,000 distinct CDR3 sequences, with 10% to 12% observed a single time. The chain is built from TRBV28 and TRBJ2-5, with D perhaps assigned TRBD1 or TRBD2 (5 bases each). The source of this sequence is a human donor in good health (CMV status not recorded). Some clones in this sample may be carry-over from other donors' samples. Sequences were obtained from PBMCs. This CDR3 is CASSLSWDGQETQYF. In DNA form, the CDR3 reads TGTGCCAGCAGTCTCTCCTGGGACGGACAAGAGACCCAGTACTTC. The whole variable domain, remainder taken from reference TRBV28 and TRBJ2-5, is DVKVTQSSRYLVKRTGEKVFLECVQDMDHENMFWYRQDPGLGLRLIYFSYDVKMKEKGDIPEGYSVSREKKERFSLILESASTNQTSMYLCASSLSWDGQETQYFGPGTRLLVL.